Listed below are T cell receptor beta chains from one sample, sequenced in a study of CD8 T cells in ankylosing spondylitis. MiXCR was run by TCRdb on the 5' RACE reads, yielding one entry per CDR3 protein. The table has approximately 540,000 distinct CDR3 sequences, roughly 13% seen once. Material for sequencing was blood, either unsorted or a sorted T cell fraction (not recorded which). All receptors derive from a male donor with ankylosing spondylitis. The CDR3 runs from the conserved cysteine through the conserved F or W. A D gene is named only where the DNA matches it firmly. Some rows have no size entry. The others give once, few or many, or a class for an expanded clone.

v_gene: TRBV27; j_gene: TRBJ2-3; abundance: .; d_gene: TRBD1; CDR3aa: CASSPSDRGKTDTQYF; CDR3nt: TGTGCCAGCAGTCCCTCCGACAGGGGGAAAACAGATACGCAGTATTTT
v_gene: TRBV5-1; j_gene: TRBJ2-7; abundance: few; d_gene: .; CDR3aa: CASSSSRGAYEQYF; CDR3nt: TGCGCCAGCAGCTCCTCGAGGGGCGCCTACGAGCAGTACTTC
v_gene: TRBV14; j_gene: TRBJ2-3; abundance: few; d_gene: TRBD2; CDR3aa: CASSHVSSGRGDTQYF; CDR3nt: TGTGCCAGCAGCCATGTGTCTAGCGGGAGGGGAGATACGCAGTATTTT
v_gene: TRBV5-1; j_gene: TRBJ1-1; abundance: few; d_gene: TRBD1; CDR3aa: CASSSREGAGTEAFF; CDR3nt: TGCGCCAGCAGCTCGCGGGAGGGGGCCGGAACTGAAGCTTTCTTT
v_gene: TRBV12-3/TRBV12-4; j_gene: TRBJ1-2; abundance: few; d_gene: .; CDR3aa: CASSGDVYYGYTF; CDR3nt: TGTGCCAGCAGCGGGGACGTATACTATGGCTACACCTTC
v_gene: TRBV6-5; j_gene: TRBJ1-2; abundance: .; d_gene: TRBD1; CDR3aa: CASSYGDRSYGYTF; CDR3nt: TGTGCCAGCAGTTACGGGGACAGGTCCTATGGCTACACCTTC
v_gene: TRBV20-1; j_gene: TRBJ2-1; abundance: few; d_gene: .; CDR3aa: CSASPDLSGGTSANEQFF; CDR3nt: TGCAGTGCTAGTCCCGACCTTTCTGGCGGGACCAGTGCTAACGAGCAGTTCTTC
v_gene: TRBV3-1; j_gene: TRBJ1-2; abundance: .; d_gene: TRBD1; CDR3aa: CASSQQGGNYGYTF; CDR3nt: TGTGCCAGCAGCCAACAGGGGGGAAACTATGGCTACACCTTC
v_gene: TRBV5-1; j_gene: TRBJ1-6; abundance: few; d_gene: .; CDR3aa: CASRRDTNSPLHF; CDR3nt: TGCGCCAGCAGAAGGGATACCAATTCACCCCTCCACTTT
v_gene: TRBV5-1; j_gene: TRBJ1-2; abundance: .; d_gene: .; CDR3aa: CASSLGSSEYGYTF; CDR3nt: TGCGCCAGCAGCTTGGGTTCATCGGAGTATGGCTACACCTTC
v_gene: TRBV5-8; j_gene: TRBJ1-2; abundance: .; d_gene: .; CDR3aa: CASSLGPDDYTF; CDR3nt: TGTGCCAGCAGCTTGGGACCTGATGACTACACCTTC
v_gene: TRBV3-1; j_gene: TRBJ2-1; abundance: many; d_gene: .; CDR3aa: CASSATGLTYYNEQFF; CDR3nt: TGTGCCAGCAGCGCCACGGGGCTTACCTACTACAATGAGCAGTTCTTC
v_gene: TRBV12-3/TRBV12-4; j_gene: TRBJ1-6; abundance: many; d_gene: .; CDR3aa: CASSSQMYNSPLHF; CDR3nt: TGTGCCAGCAGTTCCCAGATGTATAATTCACCCCTCCACTTT
v_gene: TRBV20-1; j_gene: TRBJ2-3; abundance: few; d_gene: TRBD2; CDR3aa: CSAPRGGGPSTDTQYF; CDR3nt: TGCAGTGCCCCCCGGGGGGGGGGACCCAGCACAGATACGCAGTATTTT